Presented here are 18 T cell receptor beta chains from one specimen sequenced in a study of T-cell memory formation after mild COVID-19. TCRdb re-called the 5' RACE reads through MiXCR, storing one row per CDR3 protein. The table includes more than 110,000 distinct CDR3 sequences, around 15% detected once. Sequencing input: PBMCs or a T cell subset sorted from them (not recorded which). The origin of the receptors is an adult woman who had mild COVID-19 (a few samples of this study predate the infection). Cell type and time point are not known.

This clonotype is medium-sized (0.01 to 0.1%). The chain has TRBV30 and TRBJ1-2, with TRBD1 identical over 7 bases. The CDR3 contains 13 residues. Looked up from germline, CDR1 is GTSNPN and CDR2 is SVGIG (reference sequence). Trimming at V came to 2 bases and at J to 6 bases, leaving 6 bases not matched to a gene. CDR3 protein: CAWSQGGVDGYTF. The CDR3 coding sequence is TGTGCCTGGAGTCAAGGGGGCGTCGATGGCTACACCTTC. The full variable domain, with the rest looked up from reference TRBV30 and TRBJ1-2, is SQTIHQWPATLVQPVGSPLSLECTVEGTSNPNLYWYRQAAGRGLQLLFYSVGIGQISSEVPQNLSASRPQDRQFILSSKKLLLSDSGFYLCAWSQGGVDGYTFGSGTRLTVV.

The chain combines TRBV20-1 with TRBJ2-7; TRBD2 matches at 12 bases. Germline trimming cut 2 bases from V and 4 bases from J; bases unmatched to any gene: 3. Germline CDR1 reads DFQATT; CDR2 reads SNEGSKA (reference sequence). The CDR3 loop spans 14 amino acids. The CDR3 loop reads CSARRLAGDYEQYF. The CDR3 bases are TGCAGTGCTAGAAGACTAGCGGGGGATTACGAGCAGTACTTC.

This clonotype was counted only a few times. This chain links TRBV12-3 or TRBV12-4 with TRBJ1-2; 8 bases agree with TRBD1. V lost 6 bases to trimming and J lost 4 bases; unmatched junction nucleotides: 13. This CDR3 comprises 16 residues. The CDR3, as DNA: TGTGCCAGCAGCGACAGTCGGACAGGGTTCATCTATGGCTACACCTTC. This sequence encodes CASSDSRTGFIYGYTF.

This chain connects TRBV4-2 to TRBJ2-5; 8 bases are shared with TRBD1. Looked up from germline, CDR1 is LGHNA and CDR2 is YNFKEQ. CDR3 length equals 16 residues. Unmatched junction bases numbered 5, after V lost 1 base and J lost 1 base. The CDR3 sequence: CASSQVTGAFQETQYF. The CDR3, as DNA: TGTGCCAGCAGCCAAGTGACAGGGGCCTTCCAAGAGACCCAGTACTTC.

This clonotype was seen many times. The chain joins TRBV24-1 to TRBJ2-1, with 8 positions matching TRBD2. Trimming at V came to 7 bases and at J to 8 bases, leaving 9 bases not matched to a gene. Germline CDR1 reads KGHDR; CDR2 reads SFDVKD. CDR3 size: 14 residues. As DNA, the CDR3 is TGTGCCACCAGACCCAGCGGGGGTATCGATGAGCAGTTCTTC. This translates into CATRPSGGIDEQFF.

This clonotype showed up just a few times. J is TRBJ2-4 and V is TRBV11-3; no definite D call. Between the trimmed V and J ends, which lost 5 bases and 3 bases, there was a span of 11 bases. Per the germline V gene, CDR1 is SGHNT and CDR2 is YENEEA. This CDR3 contains 14 residues. The CDR3 region is CASSGDSSKNIQYF. Here the CDR3 DNA reads TGTGCCAGCAGCGGCGATAGCAGCAAAAACATTCAGTACTTC.

The chain employs TRBV4-1 and TRBJ2-7; D might be TRBD2 (6 bases). The CDR3 is made up of 14 amino acids. The V end lost 5 bases, the J end lost 1 base, and 12 bases lay between the germline ends. Germline V gene data show CDR1 as MGHRA and CDR2 as YSYEKL. CDR3: CASSSGLQSYEQYF. DNA of the CDR3: TGCGCCAGCAGCTCGGGACTCCAGTCCTACGAGCAGTACTTC.

The table lists this clonotype with a few counts. The chain is built from TRBV24-1 and TRBJ2-1; weak D call: TRBD2 (6 bases). The germline V gene encodes CDR1 KGHDR and CDR2 SFDVKD. The CDR3 totals 12 residues. The ends were cut back, 11 bases at V and 3 bases at J, with 10 bases in the middle. The CDR3 nucleotides are TGTGCCATCGGGACTGTCTACAATGAGCAGTTCTTC. As protein: CAIGTVYNEQFF.

This clonotype was counted at least ten times. This sequence joins TRBV5-1 and TRBJ2-5, with 12 nucleotides matching TRBD1. This CDR3 spans 19 amino acids. Trimming at V came to 2 bases and at J to 1 base, leaving 12 bases not matched to a gene. Germline CDR1 reads SGHRS; CDR2 reads YFSETQ. CDR3 amino acids: CASSFLTLGQGAAQETQYF. CDR3 in DNA: TGCGCCAGCAGCTTCTTGACGCTGGGACAGGGGGCGGCCCAAGAGACCCAGTACTTC.

This clonotype was picked up a small number of times. V is TRBV9 and J is TRBJ1-2, with 7 bases matching TRBD1. The CDR3 has 15 residues. J was trimmed by 2 bases and V by 3 bases; bases with no gene match: 7. CDR1 and CDR2 from the germline V gene are SGDLS and YYNGEE. The CDR3 DNA is TGTGCCAGCAGCGAGGGGGACAGCTCCAACTATGGCTACACCTTC. Translating it yields CASSEGDSSNYGYTF. The full variable domain, with the rest looked up from reference TRBV9 and TRBJ1-2, is DSGVTQTPKHLITATGQRVTLRCSPRSGDLSVYWYQQSLDQGLQFLIQYYNGEERAKGNILERFSAQQFPDLHSELNLSSLELGDSALYFCASSEGDSSNYGYTFGSGTRLTVV.

This clonotype was counted only a few times. CDR3 bases: TGTGCCAGCAGTTACGTCACGGGGGGCAATGAGCAGTTCTTC. Translation: CASSYVTGGNEQFF. This rearrangement joins TRBV6-5 to TRBJ2-1, with 7 bases fitting TRBD2. Germline V CDR1 and CDR2: MNHEY, SVGAGI. The junction had 4 bases not matched to a gene; V was cut back by 2 bases and J by 6 bases. CDR3 size: 14 residues.

The chain recombines TRBV5-6 with TRBJ1-5; D unresolved. The CDR3 consists of 14 residues. Germline CDR1 and CDR2: SGHDT and YYEEEE. V shed 8 bases and J shed 3 bases, with 15 bases lying between them. CDR3 loop: CARRTDGDNQPQHF. The CDR3 DNA sequence: TGTGCCAGGCGCACGGACGGGGACAATCAGCCCCAGCATTTT.

The genes are TRBV20-1 and TRBJ2-7; the match to TRBD2 covers 12 bases. The CDR3 consists of 17 residues. Germline V gene lookup returns CDR1 DFQATT and CDR2 SNEGSKA (reference sequence). Losses at the gene ends were 1 base for V and 3 bases for J; bases not matched to a gene: 10. The DNA for the CDR3 is TGCAGTGCTAGAGCTTATGGACTAGCGGGGTTAAACTACGAGCAGTACTTC. Translated: CSARAYGLAGLNYEQYF.

The V and J genes are TRBV5-1 and TRBJ2-7; 12 nucleotides match TRBD2. The CDR3 totals 15 residues. Germline lookup yields CDR1 SGHRS and CDR2 YFSETQ. The trim removed 1 base at V and 4 bases at J, leaving 3 bases unmatched. The CDR3 DNA reads as TGCGCCAGCAGCTTGACTAGCGGGAGGAGTTACGAGCAGTACTTC. Translation: CASSLTSGRSYEQYF.

About this clonotype: No DNA is shown, since the ends of the CDR3 on it are uncertain; the CDR3 is the one TCRdb lists. The gene calls are TRBV9 and TRBJ2-2. 14 amino acids form the CDR3, both terminal residues included. The germline V gene has CDR1 SGDLS and CDR2 YYNGEE. This CDR3 is CASSVVNAVELFFF.

The J gene is TRBJ2-1, the V gene TRBV6-4; TRBD1 is a possible D gene (5 bases). The CDR3 spans 16 residues. CDR1 and CDR2 (germline): MRHNA, SNTAGT. The V end was cut by 5 bases, the J end by 4 bases, with 18 bases between. CDR3 loop: CASSPYDSPPYNEQFF. CDR3 nucleotides: TGTGCCAGCAGTCCATACGACAGCCCGCCTTACAATGAGCAGTTCTTC.

There are a few counts of this clonotype. The rearrangement uses TRBV5-1 and TRBJ1-1; D is possibly TRBD1 (5 bases). CDR1 and CDR2 (germline): SGHRS, YFSETQ. The V end lost 0 bases, the J end lost 3 bases, and 15 bases lay between the germline ends. The CDR3 loop spans 16 amino acids. CDR3 loop: CASSLASGTRDTEAFF. As DNA, the CDR3 is TGCGCCAGCAGCTTGGCCAGTGGGACCCGGGACACTGAAGCTTTCTTT. Full variable domain (outside the CDR3, taken from reference TRBV5-1 and TRBJ1-1): KAGVTQTPRYLIKTRGQQVTLSCSPISGHRSVSWYQQTPGQGLQFLFEYFSETQRNKGNFPGRFSGRQFSNSRSEMNVSTLELGDSALYLCASSLASGTRDTEAFFGQGTRLTVV.

The J gene is TRBJ2-3, the V gene TRBV4-2; D call uncertain. The CDR3 sequence is 12 residues long. Between the trimmed V and J ends, which lost 3 bases and 5 bases, there was a span of 6 bases. Germline loops: CDR1 LGHNA, CDR2 YNFKEQ. The CDR3 spells CASSHPGDTQYF. The DNA of the CDR3 is TGTGCCAGCAGCCACCCCGGAGATACGCAGTATTTT.